This is a list of T cell receptor beta chains from one sample in a study of tumor-infiltrating lymphocytes in localized non-small cell lung cancer. Sequenced by immunoSEQ multiplex PCR; TCRdb stores in-frame clones only, minus some. Of roughly 30,000 clones in the sample, 80% to 90% are singletons; the top ten hold roughly 1.9%. Specimen: lung tumor tissue. Receptors originate from a human donor with non-small cell lung cancer. Both conserved end residues are part of each CDR3. The D gene is left open where the match is weak. The size entry is marked missing in some rows and otherwise reads once, few, many or a size class.

clone_size | d_call | j_call | v_call | cdr3_nt | cdr3_aa
NA | NA | TRBJ1-1 | TRBV4-3 | TGCGCCAGCAGCCCAGGGGCTGGGGATGAAGCTTTCTTT | CASSPGAGDEAFF
NA | NA | TRBJ1-1 | TRBV27 | TGTGCCAGCAGTTTAGAGATTTGGGGCAAAGCTTTCTTT | CASSLEIWGKAFF
NA | NA | TRBJ1-6 | TRBV4-3 | TGCGCCAGCAGCCAAGATCAAGCCAGTTCCTATAATTCACCCCTCCACTTT | CASSQDQASSYNSPLHF
NA | NA | TRBJ2-1 | TRBV5-4 | TGTGCCAGCAGCCCGGGACGTGACAATGAGCAGTTCTTC | CASSPGRDNEQFF
NA | TRBD1 | TRBJ1-4 | TRBV9 | TGTGCCAGCAGCAGCGGAGGGACAGGGGCTGAAAAACTGTTTTTT | CASSSGGTGAEKLFF
NA | NA | TRBJ2-7 | TRBV10-3 | TGTGCCATCAGTGATAGCTCCGGGGGCTCCTACGAGCAGTACTTC | CAISDSSGGSYEQYF
NA | NA | TRBJ2-5 | TRBV7-7 | TGTGCTAGCAGCTTCGGCCATGGGGAGACCCAGTACTTC | CASSFGHGETQYF
NA | TRBD2 | TRBJ2-2 | TRBV7-8 | TGTGCCAGCAGCTTAGCTAGCGGGGCGAACACCGGGGAGCTGTTTTTT | CASSLASGANTGELFF
NA | NA | TRBJ1-2 | TRBV9 | TGTGCCAGCAGCGTAGGGGTCTCAGGGGCGTACTATGGCTACACCTTC | CASSVGVSGAYYGYTF
NA | NA | TRBJ1-1 | TRBV19 | TGTGCCAGTAGTACCCGTAAAAGGGAAGGCAACACTGAAGCTTTCTTT | CASSTRKREGNTEAFF
NA | TRBD1 | TRBJ1-3 | TRBV5-4 | TGTGCCAGCAGCTTCGGCGGAGGGGGCATTGGAAACACCATATATTTT | CASSFGGGGIGNTIYF
NA | NA | TRBJ2-1 | TRBV5-1 | TGCGCCAGCAGCTTGGTATCCAATGAGCAGTTCTTC | CASSLVSNEQFF
NA | NA | TRBJ1-1 | TRBV5-1 | TGCGCCAGCAGCTTGGGGGGGGGCCGGAGCACTGAAGCTTTCTTT | CASSLGGGRSTEAFF
NA | NA | TRBJ1-1 | TRBV9 | TGTGCCAGCAGCACACCGACGGGCACTGAAGCTTTCTTT | CASSTPTGTEAFF
NA | NA | TRBJ1-6 | TRBV18 | TGTGCCAGCTCACCCCGAGAGCCACGGAATAATTCACCCCTCCACTTT | CASSPREPRNNSPLHF
NA | NA | TRBJ2-7 | TRBV7-2 | TGTGCCAGCAGCTCCCGATCCTACTACGAGCAGTACTTC | CASSSRSYYEQYF
NA | NA | TRBJ1-6 | TRBV30 | TGTGCCTGGGCACGACAGGCACGTAATTCACCCCTCCACTTT | CAWARQARNSPLHF
once | TRBD1 | TRBJ1-6 | TRBV25-1 | TGTGCCAGCAACCTGGACAGGAACCATTTCCGCAATTCACCCCTCCACTTT | CASNLDRNHFRNSPLHF
NA | NA | TRBJ1-1 | TRBV5-4 | TGTGCCAGCAGCTTGGAGGCAGGGGTCACTGAAGCTTTCTTT | CASSLEAGVTEAFF
once | NA | TRBJ1-3 | TRBV30 | TGTGGCCGCGACAACGGGAACGTACCTGGAAACACCATATATTTT | CGRDNGNVPGNTIYF
NA | NA | TRBJ2-5 | TRBV10-3 | TGTGCCATCAGTGATGGACACACGACTAGAGAGACCCAGTACTTC | CAISDGHTTRETQYF
NA | NA | TRBJ2-2 | TRBV6-6 | TGTGCCAGCAGTTACTCGATTGGGTTCACCGGGGAGCTGTTTTTT | CASSYSIGFTGELFF
NA | TRBD2 | TRBJ2-1 | TRBV5-1 | TGCGCCAGCAGCTTGGAAAGCGGGGGCACTTACAATGAGCAGTTCTTC | CASSLESGGTYNEQFF
NA | TRBD1 | TRBJ1-5 | TRBV29-1 | TGCAGCGTTTCTGTTGGACAGGCAGGCAATCAGCCCCAGCATTTT | CSVSVGQAGNQPQHF
NA | TRBD2 | TRBJ2-3 | TRBV9 | TGTGCCAGCAGCGGTACTAGCGGGGGGTCCCCAGATACGCAGTATTTT | CASSGTSGGSPDTQYF
NA | NA | TRBJ2-3 | TRBV15 | TGTGCCACCAGCAGAGATCGGGCAGCCGTCCGCCCAGATACGCAGTATTTT | CATSRDRAAVRPDTQYF
NA | NA | TRBJ1-1 | TRBV6-5 | TGTGCCAGCAGTTACAAGGGGCCGAACACTGAAGCTTTCTTT | CASSYKGPNTEAFF
NA | NA | TRBJ2-2 | TRBV27 | TGTGCCAGCACCTCTGGGGGTGCGAACACCGGGGAGCTGTTTTTT | CASTSGGANTGELFF
NA | NA | TRBJ2-7 | TRBV6-5 | TGTGCCAGCAGTTTAGGGGGCTCCTACGAGCAGTACTTC | CASSLGGSYEQYF
once | NA | TRBJ2-5 | TRBV9 | TGTGCCAGCAGCCCTGGGGGGAACCAAGAGACCCAGTACTTC | CASSPGGNQETQYF
NA | TRBD1 | TRBJ1-2 | TRBV4-1 | TGCGCCAGCAGCCAGACAGGGCGTGATGGCTACACCTTC | CASSQTGRDGYTF
NA | TRBD1 | TRBJ2-5 | TRBV6-5 | TGTGCCAGCAGTTACTCGCGACAGGGGCCCCAAGAGACCCAGTACTTC | CASSYSRQGPQETQYF
once | NA | TRBJ1-6 | TRBV15 | TGTGCCATCTCCAGGGAGATTAATTCACCCCTCCACTTT | CAISREINSPLHF
NA | NA | TRBJ1-4 | TRBV27 | TGTGCCAGCAGGGGCCCTAGGGCTACTAATGAAAAACTGTTTTTT | CASRGPRATNEKLFF
NA | TRBD1 | TRBJ1-1 | TRBV20-1 | TGCAGTGCTAAAGACAGGGCACGAGCTTTCTTT | CSAKDRARAFF
NA | NA | TRBJ2-3 | TRBV9 | TGTGCCAGCAGCGTAGACACGTACACAGATACGCAGTATTTT | CASSVDTYTDTQYF
NA | NA | TRBJ2-1 | TRBV11-3 | TGTGCCAGCAGCTCACGCGGGAACAGGGGAGTCGGTGAGCAGTTCTTC | CASSSRGNRGVGEQFF
NA | NA | TRBJ2-3 | TRBV10-3 | TGTGCCATCGGCGGGGTGGTCACAGATACGCAGTATTTT | CAIGGVVTDTQYF
NA | NA | TRBJ1-2 | TRBV19 | TGTGCCAGTAGTCAACAAGTCACCTTCTATGGCTACACCTTC | CASSQQVTFYGYTF
NA | NA | TRBJ1-4 | TRBV19 | TGTGCCAGTTCAACGACAGGCCTGTTAGAAAAACTGTTTTTT | CASSTTGLLEKLFF